This TCR beta chain comes out of a study of monozygotic twins with inflammatory bowel disease (dated 2019 in TCRdb). Regarding the complete study: The complete study included 30 or so monozygotic twin pairs: 19 IBD-discordant Danish pairs and nine German pairs, of which four were IBD-concordant and five were IBD-discordant. The search for disease-associated traits relied mainly on comparing IBD patients with their genetically identical healthy co-twins within discordant pairs. Each individual had, on average, about 151 000 unique TCRalpha sequences and 181 000 unique TCRbeta sequences available for analysis.

Study-level results and caveats: Repertoire similarity did not differ between concordant and discordant twins, which could be due to limited statistical power. Background noise and inter-individual variability may have been introduced into the repertoires by the differing immunosuppressive treatments among patients. IBD patients shared fewer clonotypes with other individuals than healthy twins did, most markedly in patients showing signs of disease activity. TCRbeta repertoire diversity, by inverse Simpson index, was decreased in IBD patients compared with their healthy co-twins. No single strong signal or clonotype linked to IBD turned up in the results, so the idea that one exists was not supported. The analysis was unable to tell different T cell subtypes apart.

A note on this clonotype: The specificity of this receptor is unknown.

Library method: 5' RACE. The input for every TCR library was roughly 4,000 ng of total RNA. For each sample, cDNA was synthesized in eight separate reactions using SMARTScribe reverse transcriptase. During cDNA synthesis, template switching was used to introduce unique molecular identifiers that contained a 6-nucleotide sample barcode. Amplification of TCRalpha and TCRbeta cDNA involved two nested PCRs of about 15 and 9 cycles, and each PCR was followed by bead purification. Before amplification, the cDNA was both treated with uracil DNA-glycosylase and purified with the QIAquick PCR purification kit. The second PCR was the step at which Illumina TruSeq-compatible adapters and sample-specific barcodes were added. TapeStation and Qubit were used to check library quality and concentration, and about 5 ng of each library was pooled. Pooled libraries were sequenced on an Illumina HiSeq2500 single-index Rapid Run with 2 x 100 bp reads and custom sequencing primers. The paper's data handling went like this. MiGEC version 1.2.6 was used for UMI-based consensus assembly to correct PCR and sequencing errors. MiXCR version 2.1.1 was used to carry out V(D)J alignment, clonotype assembly and CDR3 extraction. Gene usage, clonotype sharing and MAIT/NKT TCR abundance were normalised by analysing the top 1000, 10 000 and 20 000 clonotypes per sample. After downsampling to 27 000 UMIs, diversity was calculated as the inverse Simpson index using the vegan R package. Statistical testing used paired Mann-Whitney U tests on the discordant twin pairs and applied Benjamini-Hochberg correction for multiple testing. TCRdb reprocessed the reads, reporting each CDR3 protein sequence once and no DNA. What appears here as the V and J calls and clone size reflects TCRdb's work, not the paper's. This specimen's table enumerates about 380,000 distinct CDR3 sequences. In total, the top ten clones hold about 2.5% of the sample.

From each donor, an approximately 2.4 ml peripheral blood sample was collected into PAXgene tubes and kept at -80 degrees C. Total RNA was isolated from whole blood with the PAXgene blood miRNA kit on an automated QIAcube, without T cell sorting. Deep TCRalpha and TCRbeta repertoire profiling with unique molecular barcoding was performed on peripheral blood of monozygotic twin pairs concordant or discordant for inflammatory bowel disease. For every twin pair, smoking habits were documented, and each individual was categorised as a current, former or never smoker. Sample: blood. The receptor was derived from a human donor with ulcerative colitis or Crohn's disease, or a healthy co-twin of an affected twin (not recorded which).

The CDR3 here reads CASSRSQVNTEAFF. The rearrangement combines TRBV3-1 with TRBJ1-1. The CDR1 and CDR2 encoded by the germline V gene (reference sequence) are LGHDT and YNNKEL. From cysteine to phenylalanine, the CDR3 is 14 amino acids long. No nucleotide data were recorded.